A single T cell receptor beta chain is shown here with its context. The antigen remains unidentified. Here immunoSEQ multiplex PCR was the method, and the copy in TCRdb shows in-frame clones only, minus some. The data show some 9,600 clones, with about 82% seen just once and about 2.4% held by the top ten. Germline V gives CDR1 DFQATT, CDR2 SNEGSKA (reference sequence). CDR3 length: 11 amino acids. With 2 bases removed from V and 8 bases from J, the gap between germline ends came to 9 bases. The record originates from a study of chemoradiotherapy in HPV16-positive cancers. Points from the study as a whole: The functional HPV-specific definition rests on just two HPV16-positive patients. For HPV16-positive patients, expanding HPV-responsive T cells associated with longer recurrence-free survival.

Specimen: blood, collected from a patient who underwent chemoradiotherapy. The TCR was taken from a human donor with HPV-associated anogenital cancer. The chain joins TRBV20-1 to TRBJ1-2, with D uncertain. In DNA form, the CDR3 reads TGCAGTGCTAGAATCCGGATGGGCTACACCTTC. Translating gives CSARIRMGYTF.